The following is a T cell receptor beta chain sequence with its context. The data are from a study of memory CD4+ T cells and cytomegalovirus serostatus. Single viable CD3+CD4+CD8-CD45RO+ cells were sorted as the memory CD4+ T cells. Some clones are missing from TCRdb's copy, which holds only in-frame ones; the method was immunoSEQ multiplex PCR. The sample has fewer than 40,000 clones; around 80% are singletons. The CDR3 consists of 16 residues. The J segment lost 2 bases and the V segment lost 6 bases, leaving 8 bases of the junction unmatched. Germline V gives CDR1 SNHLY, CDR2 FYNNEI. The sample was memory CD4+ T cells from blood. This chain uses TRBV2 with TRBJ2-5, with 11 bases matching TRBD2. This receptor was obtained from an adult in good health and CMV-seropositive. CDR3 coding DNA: TGTGCCAGCAGCCATCTAGCGGGGGGTCTGCAAGAGACCCAGTACTTC. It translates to CASSHLAGGLQETQYF.